Listed here is a single TCR beta chain. Its specificity is not known. The data are from a study of blood T cells in healthy people across ages. Primers used in a second PCR of about 6 to 11 cycles were a sample-barcoded 5' primer and a J-beta primer mix. TCRdb recomputed calls from the 5' RACE reads with MiXCR, one row per CDR3 protein. The data contain about 800,000 distinct CDR3 sequences, roughly 25% of them singletons. V dropped 8 bases and J dropped 0 bases, with 11 bases sitting between them. This CDR3 has 15 residues. In germline, CDR1 is MNHNY, CDR2 SVGAGI (reference sequence). Study outcomes and limitations: The unknown donor CMV status may have confounded expanded clonotype changes.

A further study also used this sample, focusing on T cells of mothers and their children.

The genes are TRBV6-6 and TRBJ2-6; D is possibly TRBD1 (6 bases). The sequence came from a boy younger than 18 in good health. The sequencing input was blood. CDR3 sequence: CASRQGSSGANVLTF. CDR3 nucleotide sequence: TGTGCCAGCCGCCAGGGGAGCTCTGGGGCCAACGTCCTGACTTTC.